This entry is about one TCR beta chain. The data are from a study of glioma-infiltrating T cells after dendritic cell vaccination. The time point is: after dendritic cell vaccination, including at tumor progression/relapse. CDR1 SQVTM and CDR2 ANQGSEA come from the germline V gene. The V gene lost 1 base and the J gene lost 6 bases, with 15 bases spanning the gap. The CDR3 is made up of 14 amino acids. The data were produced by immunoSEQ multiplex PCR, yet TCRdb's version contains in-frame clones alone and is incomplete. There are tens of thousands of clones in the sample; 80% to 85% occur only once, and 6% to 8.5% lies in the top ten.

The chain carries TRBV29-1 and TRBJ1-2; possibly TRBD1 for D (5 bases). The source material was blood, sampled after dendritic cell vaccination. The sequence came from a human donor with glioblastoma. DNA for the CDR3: TGCAGCGTTGAAGGCAGGACACCTTTCGATGGCTACACCTTC. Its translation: CSVEGRTPFDGYTF.